The present TCR beta chain was sequenced within a study of T-cell reconstitution after alpha-beta-depleted transplantation in children. The CDR3 contains 13 residues. Between the trimmed V and J ends, which lost 5 bases and 4 bases, there was a span of 11 bases. Germline V gene sequence: CDR1 KGHSH, CDR2 LQKENI. Preparation of the TCRbeta library was carried out with unique molecular identifiers. Via MiXCR, TCRdb re-called the PCR reads, giving one row per CDR3 protein. The sample lists about 610,000 distinct CDR3 sequences, 10% to 13% occurring once. In its sample, this clonotype was seen a few times.

This chain uses TRBV18 with TRBJ1-2, with D unclear. The sequence was obtained from a human donor who donated a stem cell graft to a child with acute myeloid leukemia. Source: PBMCs from the stem cell graft donor, taken from the stem cell graft. For the CDR3, the DNA is TGTGCCAGCTCAATCGACATAAGCTATGGCTACACCTTC. Translation gives CASSIDISYGYTF.